Listed below are T cell receptor beta chains from one sample, sequenced in a study of blood T cell repertoires in COVID-19. Only in-frame clones appear in the TCRdb table, and some are missing; sequencing was by immunoSEQ multiplex PCR. The repertoire includes under 200,000 clones, roughly 90% of them detected once, and around 1.5% sits in the top ten. The sample was peripheral blood. Every receptor here comes from a man younger than 30 with active or convalescent COVID-19. Both conserved end residues are part of each CDR3. D genes are given only for firm matches. Rows may omit the clone size; those that give it use once, few, many or a size class.

cdr3_nt: TGTGCCAGCAGCGTAGAGGGAGGGTCTGGAAACACCATATATTTT
cdr3_aa: CASSVEGGSGNTIYF
d_call: NA
v_call: TRBV9
j_call: TRBJ1-3
clone_size: NA

cdr3_nt: TGTGCCAGCAGCGCCGGACTAGCGGTTAACTCCTACAATGAGCAGTTCTTC
cdr3_aa: CASSAGLAVNSYNEQFF
d_call: TRBD2
v_call: TRBV5-4
j_call: TRBJ2-1
clone_size: NA

cdr3_nt: TGTGCCAGCAGCCCGGGCAGGGTTTCCATTTCTTTCAGTGGCGGCTACACCTTC
cdr3_aa: CASSPGRVSISFSGGYTF
d_call: NA
v_call: TRBV5-4
j_call: TRBJ1-2
clone_size: NA

cdr3_nt: TGTGCCAGCAGCGGAGGACAGGGGGCTTATGGCTACACCTTC
cdr3_aa: CASSGGQGAYGYTF
d_call: TRBD1
v_call: TRBV13
j_call: TRBJ1-2
clone_size: NA

cdr3_nt: TGTGCCAGCAGCCTAGGAGAACGGTTTTACTCTGGGGCCAACGTCCTGACTTTC
cdr3_aa: CASSLGERFYSGANVLTF
d_call: NA
v_call: TRBV7-9
j_call: TRBJ2-6
clone_size: NA

cdr3_nt: TGTGCCAGCAGCGACTTGGCGGCCCAACGCTACAATGAGCAGTTCTTC
cdr3_aa: CASSDLAAQRYNEQFF
d_call: NA
v_call: TRBV7-6
j_call: TRBJ2-1
clone_size: few

cdr3_nt: TGTGCCAGCAGCGACAGGGAAGAGACCCAGTACTTC
cdr3_aa: CASSDREETQYF
d_call: TRBD1
v_call: TRBV13
j_call: TRBJ2-5
clone_size: NA

cdr3_nt: TGTGCCAGCAGCTCTAGCGGAGTCTCGGGCGAGCAGTACTTC
cdr3_aa: CASSSSGVSGEQYF
d_call: TRBD2
v_call: TRBV7-2
j_call: TRBJ2-7
clone_size: NA

cdr3_nt: TGTGCCAGCAGCAAATCCCAGCCGCACATATTGGGGAGGGGTCAGCCCCAGCATTTT
cdr3_aa: CASSKSQPHILGRGQPQHF
d_call: NA
v_call: TRBV21-1
j_call: TRBJ1-5
clone_size: once

cdr3_nt: TGTGCCAGCAGCTTAGCAACAGGTCCCTACGAGCAGTACTTC
cdr3_aa: CASSLATGPYEQYF
d_call: NA
v_call: TRBV7-6
j_call: TRBJ2-7
clone_size: NA

cdr3_nt: TGTGCCAGCAGCCAAGTGGTGGGATCAGGGGGTGAGCAGTTCTTC
cdr3_aa: CASSQVVGSGGEQFF
d_call: TRBD1
v_call: TRBV4-2
j_call: TRBJ2-1
clone_size: NA

cdr3_nt: TGTGCCAGCAGTTACATTCCGGGACAGGGTAGGGCAGATACGCAGTATTTT
cdr3_aa: CASSYIPGQGRADTQYF
d_call: TRBD1
v_call: TRBV6-2/TRBV6-3
j_call: TRBJ2-3
clone_size: NA

cdr3_nt: TGTGCCAGCACTAGGGACAGTACCTATGGCTACACCTTC
cdr3_aa: CASTRDSTYGYTF
d_call: TRBD1
v_call: TRBV6-5
j_call: TRBJ1-2
clone_size: NA

cdr3_nt: TGCGCCAGCAGCCAAATACCCTGGACAGGGTATAGCAATCAGCCCCAGCATTTT
cdr3_aa: CASSQIPWTGYSNQPQHF
d_call: TRBD1
v_call: TRBV4-1
j_call: TRBJ1-5
clone_size: few

cdr3_nt: TGTGCCAGCAGCGTAGACCCAGCGGGAGGATACAATGAGCAGTTCTTC
cdr3_aa: CASSVDPAGGYNEQFF
d_call: TRBD2
v_call: TRBV9
j_call: TRBJ2-1
clone_size: NA

cdr3_nt: TGCGCCAGCAGCCATTCCGGGACAGGGGGTTTCGAGACCCAGTACTTC
cdr3_aa: CASSHSGTGGFETQYF
d_call: TRBD1
v_call: TRBV4-3
j_call: TRBJ2-5
clone_size: NA

cdr3_nt: TGCGCCAGCAGCCAAGAGGGACTAGCGGGAGGGAAATACAATGAGCAGTTCTTC
cdr3_aa: CASSQEGLAGGKYNEQFF
d_call: TRBD2
v_call: TRBV4-1
j_call: TRBJ2-1
clone_size: NA

cdr3_nt: TGTGCCAGCAGTGTTCGAGGGAACGACGCTGAAGCTTTCTTT
cdr3_aa: CASSVRGNDAEAFF
d_call: NA
v_call: TRBV2
j_call: TRBJ1-1
clone_size: NA

cdr3_nt: TGCGCCAGCAGCCAAGAACCAGCGGGGAGCACAGATACGCAGTATTTT
cdr3_aa: CASSQEPAGSTDTQYF
d_call: TRBD2
v_call: TRBV4-1
j_call: TRBJ2-3
clone_size: NA

cdr3_nt: TGTGCCAGCACCGACGGGACAGGAGCCTATGGCTACACCTTC
cdr3_aa: CASTDGTGAYGYTF
d_call: TRBD1
v_call: TRBV2
j_call: TRBJ1-2
clone_size: once

cdr3_nt: TGTGCCAGCAGCAGGGGAAGTGAAGCTTTCTTT
cdr3_aa: CASSRGSEAFF
d_call: NA
v_call: TRBV6-2/TRBV6-3
j_call: TRBJ1-1
clone_size: few

cdr3_nt: TGTGCCAGCAGCTCCCTTTCACGGGAGCGAGGGAAGACCCAGTACTTC
cdr3_aa: CASSSLSRERGKTQYF
d_call: NA
v_call: TRBV7-9
j_call: TRBJ2-5
clone_size: NA

cdr3_nt: TGTGCCAGCAGCTTAGCAGGGGGCGGGACCGGGGAGCTGTTTTTT
cdr3_aa: CASSLAGGGTGELFF
d_call: TRBD1
v_call: TRBV7-6
j_call: TRBJ2-2
clone_size: NA

cdr3_nt: TGTGCCAGCAGCTCGACTAGCGGGGGATCCTACGAGCAGTACTTC
cdr3_aa: CASSSTSGGSYEQYF
d_call: TRBD2
v_call: TRBV7-9
j_call: TRBJ2-7
clone_size: NA

cdr3_nt: TGTGCCAGTAGTATGGGGCCCCCCCCCTCCTACAATGAGCAGTTCTTC
cdr3_aa: CASSMGPPPSYNEQFF
d_call: NA
v_call: TRBV19
j_call: TRBJ2-1
clone_size: NA

cdr3_nt: TGTGCCAGCAGCTCGGACACGGGCTCAGCCCAGCATTTT
cdr3_aa: CASSSDTGSAQHF
d_call: NA
v_call: TRBV9
j_call: TRBJ1-5
clone_size: once

cdr3_nt: TGTGCCAGCAGCCTAGCGTATAGCTCCTACGAGCAGTACTTC
cdr3_aa: CASSLAYSSYEQYF
d_call: NA
v_call: TRBV11-2
j_call: TRBJ2-7
clone_size: NA

cdr3_nt: TGTGCCAGCAGCTTGGGCGGCGGGAAGCTCTACGAGCAGTACTTC
cdr3_aa: CASSLGGGKLYEQYF
d_call: NA
v_call: TRBV5-5
j_call: TRBJ2-7
clone_size: NA

cdr3_nt: TGTGCCAGCAGCTTTGGCCTGAACACTGAAGCTTTCTTT
cdr3_aa: CASSFGLNTEAFF
d_call: NA
v_call: TRBV7-3
j_call: TRBJ1-1
clone_size: NA

cdr3_nt: TGTGCCAGTAGTATGTCAGATATTGCAACTAATGAAAAACTGTTTTTT
cdr3_aa: CASSMSDIATNEKLFF
d_call: NA
v_call: TRBV19
j_call: TRBJ1-4
clone_size: NA

cdr3_nt: TGTGCCTGGAGTGTAAACGGACACCCTACGAAGCAGTACTTC
cdr3_aa: CAWSVNGHPTKQYF
d_call: NA
v_call: TRBV30
j_call: TRBJ2-7
clone_size: NA

cdr3_nt: TGTGCCAGCAGTGAAACTAGCGGGGGGGCCGGGGAGCTGTTTTTT
cdr3_aa: CASSETSGGAGELFF
d_call: TRBD2
v_call: TRBV6-1
j_call: TRBJ2-2
clone_size: few

cdr3_nt: TGTGCCAGCAGTGATGGGGGGGATAATTCACCCCTCCACTTT
cdr3_aa: CASSDGGDNSPLHF
d_call: NA
v_call: TRBV6-1
j_call: TRBJ1-6
clone_size: NA

cdr3_nt: TGTGCCAGCAGAACCATCGTAAGCGGGAGGGCCTACGAGCAGTACTTC
cdr3_aa: CASRTIVSGRAYEQYF
d_call: TRBD2
v_call: TRBV6-4
j_call: TRBJ2-7
clone_size: NA

cdr3_nt: TGTGCCAGCAGCTTCGACAGGACAGGTCCTAACACTGAAGCTTTCTTT
cdr3_aa: CASSFDRTGPNTEAFF
d_call: TRBD1
v_call: TRBV7-2
j_call: TRBJ1-1
clone_size: NA

cdr3_nt: TGTGCCAGTAGTAAGCAGGGGCTGGGCACTGAAGCTTTCTTT
cdr3_aa: CASSKQGLGTEAFF
d_call: NA
v_call: TRBV19
j_call: TRBJ1-1
clone_size: NA

cdr3_nt: TGTGCCAGCTCATCAGGTAGCAATCAGCCCCAGCATTTT
cdr3_aa: CASSSGSNQPQHF
d_call: NA
v_call: TRBV18
j_call: TRBJ1-5
clone_size: NA

cdr3_nt: TGTGCCAGTTCGCAGGACTACGAGCAGTACTTC
cdr3_aa: CASSQDYEQYF
d_call: NA
v_call: TRBV19
j_call: TRBJ2-7
clone_size: few

cdr3_nt: TGTGCCAGCAGTCAGGTCCACGAGCAGTACTTC
cdr3_aa: CASSQVHEQYF
d_call: NA
v_call: TRBV6-2/TRBV6-3
j_call: TRBJ2-7
clone_size: few